The rows below give T cell receptor beta chains drawn from one sample of a study of cytomegalovirus exposure and HLA in healthy donors. Profiling relied on immunoSEQ multiplex PCR, and the TCRdb table lists in-frame clones only, not all of them. The sample includes around 150,000 clones. The specimen sequenced was PBMCs. The source of these receptors is a man between 40 and 49 years old in good health and CMV-seronegative. Both conserved end residues are part of each CDR3. D genes are given only for firm matches.

D: .; J: TRBJ2-5; V: TRBV5-1; DNA: TGCGCCAGCAGCTTAACGTCACGGGGAGGAGAGACCCAGTACTTC; CDR3: CASSLTSRGGETQYF
D: TRBD1; J: TRBJ2-7; V: TRBV10-3; DNA: TGTGCCAGCCTCGGGACAGATGGCTCCTACGAGCAGTACTTC; CDR3: CASLGTDGSYEQYF
D: TRBD2; J: TRBJ2-7; V: TRBV7-2; DNA: TGTGCCAGCAGCTTAACGGGGGGGTCCTCCTACGAGCAGTACTTC; CDR3: CASSLTGGSSYEQYF
D: .; J: TRBJ1-2; V: TRBV6-5; DNA: TGTGCCAGCAGTTACTCACAGGGAGTCTTCGGGGGGTACACCTTC; CDR3: CASSYSQGVFGGYTF
D: .; J: TRBJ1-1; V: TRBV4-1; DNA: TGCGCCAGCAGCCAAGTGAACAGGGAAGCTTTCTTT; CDR3: CASSQVNREAFF
D: .; J: TRBJ2-7; V: TRBV28; DNA: TGTGCCAGCAGTTTATCGGCAGGGCGGAACGAGCAGTACTTC; CDR3: CASSLSAGRNEQYF
D: TRBD1; J: TRBJ1-6; V: TRBV6-5; DNA: TGTGCCAGCAGTTACTGGGACAGGGATAATTCACCCCTCCACTTT; CDR3: CASSYWDRDNSPLHF
D: TRBD2; J: TRBJ2-7; V: TRBV6-5; DNA: TGTGCCAGCAGTTACACTAGCGGGGGCTACGAGCAGTACTTC; CDR3: CASSYTSGGYEQYF
D: TRBD1; J: TRBJ1-2; V: TRBV18; DNA: TGTGCCAGCTCACCCCGAGGGGGCGATGGCTACACCTTC; CDR3: CASSPRGGDGYTF
D: .; J: TRBJ1-6; V: TRBV5-1; DNA: TGCGCCAGCAGCTCAACAGGGTTTGATAATTCACCCCTCCACTTT; CDR3: CASSSTGFDNSPLHF
D: .; J: TRBJ2-2; V: TRBV4-1; DNA: TGCGCCAGCAGCCAATTGGCAGGCGACACCGGGGAGCTGTTTTTT; CDR3: CASSQLAGDTGELFF
D: .; J: TRBJ1-3; V: TRBV7-2; DNA: TGTGCCAGCAGCCCGTCTGGAAACACCATATATTTT; CDR3: CASSPSGNTIYF